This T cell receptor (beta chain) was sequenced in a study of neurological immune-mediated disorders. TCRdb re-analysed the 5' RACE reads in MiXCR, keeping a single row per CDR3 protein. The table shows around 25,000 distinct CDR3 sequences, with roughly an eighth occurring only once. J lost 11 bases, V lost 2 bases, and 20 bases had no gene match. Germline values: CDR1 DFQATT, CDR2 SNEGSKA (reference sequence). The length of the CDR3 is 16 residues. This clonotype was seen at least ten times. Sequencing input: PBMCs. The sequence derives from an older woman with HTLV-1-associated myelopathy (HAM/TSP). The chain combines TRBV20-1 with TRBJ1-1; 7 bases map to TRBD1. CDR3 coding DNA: TGCAGTGCTAGAAACCCTCCTGGAGCAGGGGGTTTGAGTGCTTTCTTT. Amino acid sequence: CSARNPPGAGGLSAFF.